This TCR beta chain was obtained from a study of regulatory T cells in long-lasting Graves disease. Time point given: newly diagnosed GD, antithyroid drugs for less than 3 months. PBMC-derived RNA was used for the TCR library. Trimming took 4 bases from V and 1 from J, leaving 13 bases between them. This CDR3 has 15 residues. CDR1 and CDR2 from the germline V gene are MNHEY and SVGAGI. This clonotype came up a few times. Relying on iRepertoire HTBI primers and Arm-PCR of CDR3 regions, the team built TCR beta libraries. TCRdb re-derived calls from the multiplex PCR reads in MiXCR, one entry per CDR3 protein. The data show over 200,000 distinct CDR3 sequences, with 18% seen just once and 12% to 15% held by the top ten. These data are also associated with another study on T cells in Graves' hyperthyroidism and ophthalmopathy.

The source material was peripheral blood mononuclear cells (PBMCs), sampled at new diagnosis, from a patient treated with antithyroid drugs. The rearrangement uses TRBV6-5 and TRBJ1-1; no definite D call. The sequence was obtained from a woman under 40 with Graves disease. This CDR3 reads CASSFGGSSNTEAFF. CDR3 nucleotide sequence: TGTGCCAGCAGTTTTGGCGGCAGCTCGAACACTGAAGCTTTCTTT.